The source of this T cell receptor (beta chain) is a study of T cells in Graves' hyperthyroidism and ophthalmopathy. Study-level results: Ophthalmopathy cases were set apart from stable hyperthyroidism by a 13 V-J model.

Amplified TCR beta CDR3 regions derived from RNA transcripts. When the TCR CDR3 underwent first-round RT-PCR, the HTBI primer set was used. TCRdb itself ran the multiplex PCR reads through MiXCR, one entry per CDR3 protein. The sample carries about 350,000 distinct CDR3 sequences, roughly 14% recorded once. Worth noting for this clonotype: Its cognate antigen is unknown.

Clinical symptoms, serum thyroxine, TRAb, thyroid ultrasound and orbital computed tomography informed diagnoses. Fresh peripheral blood, 7.5 to 10 ml, yielded the PBMCs. This CDR3 contains 15 residues. J lost 3 bases, V lost 6 bases, and 7 bases had no gene match. Germline CDR1 is LNHDA and CDR2 is SQIVND (reference sequence). The specimen was blood. The source of this sequence is a woman in her twenties or thirties with Graves' hyperthyroidism. The rearrangement joins TRBV19 to TRBJ2-7, with 11 bases matching TRBD1. The CDR3: CASSRSGTGGYEQYF. The CDR3 nucleotides are TGTGCCAGTAGCCGCTCAGGGACAGGGGGCTACGAGCAGTACTTC.